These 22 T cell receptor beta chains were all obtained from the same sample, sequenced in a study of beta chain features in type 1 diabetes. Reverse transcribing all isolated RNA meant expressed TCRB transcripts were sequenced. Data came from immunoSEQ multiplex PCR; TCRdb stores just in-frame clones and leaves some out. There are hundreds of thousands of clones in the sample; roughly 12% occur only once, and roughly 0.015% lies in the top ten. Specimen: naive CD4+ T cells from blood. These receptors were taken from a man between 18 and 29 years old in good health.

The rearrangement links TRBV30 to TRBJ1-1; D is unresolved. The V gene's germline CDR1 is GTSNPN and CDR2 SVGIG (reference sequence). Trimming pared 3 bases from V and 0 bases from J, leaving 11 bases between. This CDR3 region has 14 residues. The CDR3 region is CAWSWELLNTEAFF. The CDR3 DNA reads TGTGCCTGGAGCTGGGAGCTACTGAACACTGAAGCTTTCTTT.

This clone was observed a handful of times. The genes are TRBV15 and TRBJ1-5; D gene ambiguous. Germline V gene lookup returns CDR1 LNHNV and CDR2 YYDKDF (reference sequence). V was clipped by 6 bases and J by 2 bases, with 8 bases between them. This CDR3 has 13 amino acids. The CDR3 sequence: CATSTRGNQPQHF. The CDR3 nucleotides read TGTGCCACCAGTACCCGGGGCAATCAGCCCCAGCATTTT.

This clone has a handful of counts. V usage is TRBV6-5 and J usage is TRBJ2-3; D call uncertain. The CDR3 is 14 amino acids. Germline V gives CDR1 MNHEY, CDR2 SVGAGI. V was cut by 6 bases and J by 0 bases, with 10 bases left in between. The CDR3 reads CASRPRWSTDTQYF. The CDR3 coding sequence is TGTGCCAGCAGACCGCGGTGGAGCACAGATACGCAGTATTTT.

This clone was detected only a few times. This chain's CDR3 is CASSQAPGQGTETQYF. CDR3 nucleotides: TGCGCCAGCAGCCAAGCTCCGGGACAGGGGACAGAGACCCAGTACTTC. J is TRBJ2-5 and V is TRBV4-1; 10 positions match TRBD1. This CDR3 region has 16 residues. After removal of 1 base from V and 4 bases from J, the junction contained 6 bases not matched to a gene. Germline values: CDR1 MGHRA, CDR2 YSYEKL.

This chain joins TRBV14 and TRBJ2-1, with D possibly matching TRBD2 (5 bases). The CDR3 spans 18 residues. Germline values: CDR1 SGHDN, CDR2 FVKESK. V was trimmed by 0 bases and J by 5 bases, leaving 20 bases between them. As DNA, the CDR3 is TGTGCCAGCAGCCAAGATCCTCAATGGCTAGCAGTTAACAATGAGCAGTTCTTC. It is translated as CASSQDPQWLAVNNEQFF.

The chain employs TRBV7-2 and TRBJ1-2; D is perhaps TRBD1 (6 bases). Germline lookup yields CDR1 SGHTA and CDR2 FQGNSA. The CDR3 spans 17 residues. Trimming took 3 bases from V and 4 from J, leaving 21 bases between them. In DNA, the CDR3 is TGTGCCAGCAGCTTTACGGGAACAGGGCTGGATACCTATGGCTACACCTTC. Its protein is CASSFTGTGLDTYGYTF.

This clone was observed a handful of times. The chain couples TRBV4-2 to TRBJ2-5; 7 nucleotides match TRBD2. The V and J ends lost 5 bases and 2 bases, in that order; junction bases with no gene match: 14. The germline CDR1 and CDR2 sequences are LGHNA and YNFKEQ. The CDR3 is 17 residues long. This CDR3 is CASSYRPGGRRQETQYF. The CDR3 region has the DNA TGTGCCAGCAGCTATCGCCCGGGAGGACGGCGACAAGAGACCCAGTACTTC.

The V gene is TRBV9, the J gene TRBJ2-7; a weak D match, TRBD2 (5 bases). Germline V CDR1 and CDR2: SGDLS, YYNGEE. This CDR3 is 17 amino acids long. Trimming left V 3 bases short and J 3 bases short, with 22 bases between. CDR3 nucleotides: TGTGCCAGCAGCGCAAATGGGGATTGGAGAGGGAACTACGAGCAGTACTTC. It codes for CASSANGDWRGNYEQYF.

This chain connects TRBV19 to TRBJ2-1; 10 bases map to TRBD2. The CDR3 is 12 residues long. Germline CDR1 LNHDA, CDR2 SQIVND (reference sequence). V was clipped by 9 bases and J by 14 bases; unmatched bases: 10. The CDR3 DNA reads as TGTGCCAGCCGACCTGGACTAGCGGAGGAGTTCTTC. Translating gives CASRPGLAEEFF.

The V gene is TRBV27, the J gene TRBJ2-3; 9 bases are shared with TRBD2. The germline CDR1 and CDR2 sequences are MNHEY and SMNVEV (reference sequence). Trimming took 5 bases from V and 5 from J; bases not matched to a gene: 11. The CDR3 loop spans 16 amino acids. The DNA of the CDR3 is TGTGCCAGCAGTCACGATGCGGGGGGGCCAAGAGATACGCAGTATTTT. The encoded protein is CASSHDAGGPRDTQYF.

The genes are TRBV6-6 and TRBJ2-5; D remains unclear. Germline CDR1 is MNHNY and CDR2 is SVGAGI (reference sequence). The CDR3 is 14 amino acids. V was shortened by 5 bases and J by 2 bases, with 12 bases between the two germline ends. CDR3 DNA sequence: TGTGCCAGCAGTAAAACAGTCCAGCAAGAGACCCAGTACTTC. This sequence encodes CASSKTVQQETQYF.

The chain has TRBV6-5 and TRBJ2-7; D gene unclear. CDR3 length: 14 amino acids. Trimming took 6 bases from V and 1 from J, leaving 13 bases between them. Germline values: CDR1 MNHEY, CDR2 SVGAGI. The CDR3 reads CASSRRSLSYEQYF. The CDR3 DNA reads TGTGCCAGCAGCCGCAGGTCTCTTTCCTACGAGCAGTACTTC.

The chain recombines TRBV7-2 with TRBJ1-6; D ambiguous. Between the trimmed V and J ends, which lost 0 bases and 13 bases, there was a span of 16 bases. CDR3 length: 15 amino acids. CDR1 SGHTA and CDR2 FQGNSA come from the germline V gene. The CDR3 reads CASSLALMSPGPLHF. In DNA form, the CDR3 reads TGTGCCAGCAGCTTAGCGCTAATGAGTCCGGGTCCCCTCCACTTT.

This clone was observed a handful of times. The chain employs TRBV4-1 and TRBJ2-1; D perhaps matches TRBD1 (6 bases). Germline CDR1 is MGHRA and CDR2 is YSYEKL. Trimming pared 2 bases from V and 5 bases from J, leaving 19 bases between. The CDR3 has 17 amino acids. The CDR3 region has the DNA TGCGCCAGCAGCCAACAAGCCCCCGGGACACATAACAATGAGCAGTTCTTC. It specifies CASSQQAPGTHNNEQFF.

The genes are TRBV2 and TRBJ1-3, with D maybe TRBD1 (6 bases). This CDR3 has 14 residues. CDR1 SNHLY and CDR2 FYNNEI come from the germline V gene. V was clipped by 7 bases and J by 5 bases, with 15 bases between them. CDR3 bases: TGTGCCAGCAACCTGGACAGCCCGAGAAACACCATATATTTT. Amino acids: CASNLDSPRNTIYF.

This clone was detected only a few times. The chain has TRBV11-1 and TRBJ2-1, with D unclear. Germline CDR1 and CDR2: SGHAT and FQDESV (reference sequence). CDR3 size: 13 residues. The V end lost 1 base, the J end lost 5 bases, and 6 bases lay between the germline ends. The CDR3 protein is CASSLGPNNEQFF. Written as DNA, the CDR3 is TGTGCCAGCAGCTTAGGGCCAAACAATGAGCAGTTCTTC.

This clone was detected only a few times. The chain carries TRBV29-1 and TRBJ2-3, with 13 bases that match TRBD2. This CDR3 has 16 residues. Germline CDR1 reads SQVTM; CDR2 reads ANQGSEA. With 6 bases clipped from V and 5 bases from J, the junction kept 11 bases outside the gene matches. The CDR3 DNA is TGCAGCGTGGGCCTGACTAGCGGGAGGTTCGGAGATACGCAGTATTTT. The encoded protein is CSVGLTSGRFGDTQYF.

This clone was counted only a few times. The CDR3 loop is CASSLQGWEETQYF. For the CDR3, the DNA is TGCGCCAGCAGCCTACAGGGGTGGGAGGAGACCCAGTACTTC. V usage is TRBV5-1 and J usage is TRBJ2-5; 7 bases fit TRBD1. With 4 bases clipped from V and 5 bases from J, the junction kept 8 bases outside the gene matches. Germline values: CDR1 SGHRS, CDR2 YFSETQ. The CDR3 is 14 amino acids. Supplemented by reference TRBV5-1 and TRBJ2-5, the full variable domain reads KAGVTQTPRYLIKTRGQQVTLSCSPISGHRSVSWYQQTPGQGLQFLFEYFSETQRNKGNFPGRFSGRQFSNSRSEMNVSTLELGDSALYLCASSLQGWEETQYFGPGTRLLVL.

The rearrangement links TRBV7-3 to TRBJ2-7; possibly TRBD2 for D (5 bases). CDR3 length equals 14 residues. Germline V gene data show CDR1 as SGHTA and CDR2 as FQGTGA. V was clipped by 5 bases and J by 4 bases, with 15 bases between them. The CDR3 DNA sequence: TGTGCCAGCAGCCGGACCCCCGGAGGTTACGAGCAGTACTTC. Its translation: CASSRTPGGYEQYF.

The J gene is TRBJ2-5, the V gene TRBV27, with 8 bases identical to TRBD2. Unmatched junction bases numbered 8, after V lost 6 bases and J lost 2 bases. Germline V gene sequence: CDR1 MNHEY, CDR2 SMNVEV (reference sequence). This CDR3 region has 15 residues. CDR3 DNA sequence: TGTGCCAGCAGATTAGCGGGATTTACTCAAGAGACCCAGTACTTC. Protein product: CASRLAGFTQETQYF.

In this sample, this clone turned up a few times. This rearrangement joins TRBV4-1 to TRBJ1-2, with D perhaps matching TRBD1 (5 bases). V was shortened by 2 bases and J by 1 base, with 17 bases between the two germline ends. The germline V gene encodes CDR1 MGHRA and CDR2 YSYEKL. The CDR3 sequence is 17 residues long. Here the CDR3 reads CASSQSPLLRVNYGYTF. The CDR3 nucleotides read TGCGCCAGCAGCCAAAGTCCTCTCCTCAGGGTTAACTATGGCTACACCTTC.

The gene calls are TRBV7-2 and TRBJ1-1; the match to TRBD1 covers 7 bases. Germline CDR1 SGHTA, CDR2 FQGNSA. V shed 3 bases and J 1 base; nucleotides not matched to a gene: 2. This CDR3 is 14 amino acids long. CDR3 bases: TGTGCCAGCAGCTTGAGGGGGCGGAACACTGAAGCTTTCTTT. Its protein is CASSLRGRNTEAFF.